This TCR beta chain was documented in a study of post-analysis software for immune sequencing data. Overall study results and limits: Normalized Chao1 diversity in multiple sclerosis patients fell significantly below that of controls. The study found TRBV5-6, TRBV5-1 and TRBV20-1 among about five TRBV segments more frequent in patients than controls. Under the F measure, samples that were prepared in one batch clustered strongly together.

The authors incorporated unique molecular identifiers into the TCR beta cDNA libraries. A single record per CDR3 protein comes from TCRdb applying MiXCR to the PCR reads. This sample has hundreds of thousands of distinct CDR3 sequences, with roughly 50% found just once. Germline V lookup: CDR1 SQVTM, CDR2 ANQGSEA. V shed 4 bases and J shed 2 bases, with 8 bases lying between them. This CDR3 contains 12 residues. This clonotype was seen repeatedly, ten times or more. No antigen is known for it. J is TRBJ2-5 and V is TRBV29-1; no clear D. The sequence derives from a girl between 5 and 17 years old with multiple sclerosis. Input material: blood. Here the CDR3 reads CSVGRSQETQYF. As DNA, the CDR3 is TGCAGCGTTGGAAGAAGTCAAGAGACCCAGTACTTC.